This passage covers 25 T cell receptor beta chains from one sample sequenced in a study of blood T cell repertoires in COVID-19. Generated by immunoSEQ multiplex PCR, the TCRdb table keeps only in-frame clones and is missing some. Of more than 250,000 clones in the sample, roughly nine tenths were seen once. Sequenced: PBMCs or T cells enriched from blood (not recorded which). Every receptor here comes from a woman aged 25 to 39 who had recovered from COVID-19.

The chain employs TRBV19 and TRBJ1-2; 8 nucleotides align to TRBD1. V shed 0 bases, J shed 1 base, and the junction held 7 bases outside the gene matches. Looked up from germline, CDR1 is LNHDA and CDR2 is SQIVND (reference sequence). The CDR3 is 17 residues long. The CDR3: CASSIDLRTGLNYGYTF. CDR3 in DNA: TGTGCCAGTAGTATAGATCTCAGGACAGGGCTTAACTATGGCTACACCTTC.

This chain links TRBV10-3 with TRBJ1-5; 10 nucleotides align to TRBD1. Per germline, CDR1 ENHRY and CDR2 SYGVKD. The length of the CDR3 is 15 residues. V shed 6 bases and J 3 bases; nucleotides not matched to a gene: 5. Here the CDR3 reads CAISDRGLDNQPQHF. CDR3 sequence (DNA): TGTGCCATCAGCGACAGGGGGCTTGACAATCAGCCCCAGCATTTT.

The chain couples TRBV12-5 to TRBJ1-1; the D is unclear. The CDR3 runs 13 residues. V was shortened by 0 bases and J by 8 bases, with 10 bases between the two germline ends. Germline V gene data show CDR1 as LGHNT and CDR2 as FRNRAP. Here the CDR3 reads CASGLVLGFEAFF. The CDR3 DNA reads as TGTGCTAGTGGTTTGGTACTAGGGTTCGAAGCTTTCTTT.

The V gene is TRBV6-2 or TRBV6-3, the J gene TRBJ2-1; 16 bases match TRBD2. The CDR3 covers 17 residues. Germline assignment: CDR1 MNHEY and CDR2 SVGEGT. With 6 bases clipped from V and 8 bases from J, the junction kept 10 bases outside the gene matches. CDR3 DNA: TGTGCCAGCAGCTCTACCGGGACTAGCGGGGGGGAGTATGAGCAGTTCTTC. Translated, it gives CASSSTGTSGGEYEQFF.

The rearrangement links TRBV4-1 to TRBJ2-3; TRBD2 agrees at 12 bases. V dropped 6 bases and J dropped 3; count of bases not matched to a gene: 13. This CDR3 has 18 amino acids. Looked up from germline, CDR1 is MGHRA and CDR2 is YSYEKL. CDR3 coding DNA: TGCGCCAGCAGATTGATCGGACTAGCGGGGCCGGGGACAGATACGCAGTATTTT. Its translation is CASRLIGLAGPGTDTQYF.

The chain employs TRBV19 and TRBJ2-5, with a weak D call TRBD1 (5 bases). The V end lost 1 base, the J end lost 2 bases, and 5 bases lay between the germline ends. The germline CDR1 and CDR2 sequences are LNHDA and SQIVND (reference sequence). CDR3 length: 13 amino acids. The CDR3 DNA reads TGTGCCAGTAGTATAGGGACACAAGAGACCCAGTACTTC. Residues: CASSIGTQETQYF.

The chain couples TRBV19 to TRBJ2-7; D might be TRBD2 (6 bases). Per germline, CDR1 LNHDA and CDR2 SQIVND (reference sequence). The CDR3 runs 14 residues. Trimming removed 4 bases from V and 0 bases from J, with 10 bases in between. In DNA form, the CDR3 reads TGTGCCAGTAGTAGAGGGAGGACCTCCTACGAGCAGTACTTC. It encodes CASSRGRTSYEQYF.

CDR3 protein: CASSSTPREPYEQYF. CDR3 sequence (DNA): TGCGCCAGCAGCTCGACCCCCCGGGAACCCTACGAGCAGTACTTC. This sequence joins TRBV5-1 and TRBJ2-7; maybe TRBD2 (5 bases). CDR3 size: 15 residues. CDR1 is SGHRS, CDR2 YFSETQ, per germline. V was clipped by 3 bases and J by 2 bases, with 15 bases between them.

This clone appeared a single time. The V and J genes are TRBV29-1 and TRBJ1-4; 7 positions agree with TRBD1. This CDR3 has 14 amino acids. V gave up 1 base and J gave up 10 bases; unmatched junction bases: 9. Germline V CDR1 and CDR2: SQVTM, ANQGSEA. CDR3 protein: CSVEGGTEGGKLFF. The CDR3 region has the DNA TGCAGCGTTGAAGGAGGGACAGAAGGTGGAAAACTGTTTTTT.

This clone is a singleton in its sample. This chain links TRBV4-3 with TRBJ1-5; possibly TRBD1 for D (5 bases). Trimming removed 0 bases at V and 5 bases at J, with 14 bases between. This CDR3 spans 16 amino acids. The V gene's germline CDR1 is LGHNA and CDR2 YSLEER. CDR3 loop: CASSQDIGQGYQPQHF. The CDR3 DNA reads TGCGCCAGCAGCCAAGATATTGGACAAGGGTATCAGCCCCAGCATTTT.

This sequence joins TRBV6-5 and TRBJ1-2; maybe TRBD1 (6 bases). CDR1 MNHEY and CDR2 SVGAGI come from the germline V gene. CDR3 length: 13 residues. V gave up 8 bases and J gave up 3 bases, with 13 bases separating them. CDR3 in amino acids: CASGGGEDYGYTF. The CDR3 coding sequence is TGTGCCAGCGGAGGGGGGGAGGACTATGGCTACACCTTC.

The CDR3 nucleotides are TGTGCCAGCAGCTTTCTTGGGACAGGGAGCGCTGAAGCTTTCTTT. Its translation: CASSFLGTGSAEAFF. V is TRBV7-9 and J is TRBJ1-1; 9 positions agree with TRBD1. The J segment lost 6 bases and the V segment lost 3 bases, leaving 8 bases of the junction unmatched. CDR3 size: 15 residues. CDR1 is SEHNR and CDR2 is FQNEAQ in the germline V gene (reference sequence). Using reference TRBV7-9 and TRBJ1-1 for the parts outside the CDR3, the full variable domain is DTGVSQNPRHKITKRGQNVTFRCDPISEHNRLYWYRQTLGQGPEFLTYFQNEAQLEKSRLLSDRFSAERPKGSFSTLEIQRTEQGDSAMYLCASSFLGTGSAEAFFGQGTRLTVV.

The chain links TRBV5-1 to TRBJ1-1; tentatively, D is TRBD1 (6 bases). The V end lost 4 bases, the J end lost 2 bases, and 12 bases lay between the germline ends. This CDR3 contains 14 residues. Germline CDR1 is SGHRS and CDR2 is YFSETQ. This CDR3 is CASSLRGTNTEAFF. DNA for the CDR3: TGCGCCAGCAGCCTCAGGGGAACTAACACTGAAGCTTTCTTT.

The rearrangement uses TRBV5-4 and TRBJ2-1; the D gene is possibly TRBD2 (6 bases). This CDR3 spans 15 amino acids. Trimming stripped 2 bases from V and 4 bases from J, with 13 bases between. Germline CDR1 and CDR2: SGHNT and YYREEE (reference sequence). CDR3 in amino acids: CASSFAGGWYNEQFF. DNA for the CDR3: TGTGCCAGCAGCTTTGCCGGGGGTTGGTACAATGAGCAGTTCTTC.

The sample holds one count of this clone. This sequence joins TRBV5-1 and TRBJ2-2; D unclear. Looked up from germline, CDR1 is SGHRS and CDR2 is YFSETQ. This CDR3 is 16 amino acids long. V was clipped by 1 base and J by 1 base, with 11 bases between them. The CDR3 loop reads CASSLNGHKNTGELFF. The CDR3 DNA sequence: TGCGCCAGCAGCTTGAATGGGCACAAGAACACCGGGGAGCTGTTTTTT.

The J gene is TRBJ2-7, the V gene TRBV20-1, with D maybe TRBD2 (6 bases). This CDR3 is 15 amino acids long. Per the germline V gene, CDR1 is DFQATT and CDR2 is SNEGSKA (reference sequence). The V end lost 3 bases, the J end lost 3 bases, and 18 bases lay between the germline ends. The CDR3 sequence: CSASPLEGSHYEQYF. DNA for the CDR3: TGCAGTGCTAGTCCCCTGGAGGGGTCGCACTACGAGCAGTACTTC.

This clone has just one count. CDR3 DNA sequence: TGTGCCAGCAGCCAAGATGGTGGACAGGGCTACGAGCAGTACTTC. Its protein product is CASSQDGGQGYEQYF. The rearrangement joins TRBV3-1 (or the pseudogene TRBV3-2) to TRBJ2-7; 8 bases are shared with TRBD1. Looked up from germline, CDR1 is LGHDT and CDR2 is YNNKEL (reference sequence). This CDR3 has 15 residues. V lost 0 bases to trimming and J lost 3 bases; unmatched junction nucleotides: 4.

The chain carries TRBV10-2 and TRBJ1-6; 7 positions match TRBD1. From germline, CDR1 is WSHSY and CDR2 SAAADI. The CDR3 is made up of 14 amino acids. The junction had 6 bases not matched to a gene; V was cut back by 5 bases and J by 8 bases. CDR3 protein: CASSQQGTHSPLHF. As DNA, the CDR3 is TGCGCCAGCAGTCAACAGGGGACCCATTCACCCCTCCACTTT.

The J gene is TRBJ2-1, the V gene TRBV4-3, with TRBD2 matching 8 bases. In germline, CDR1 is LGHNA, CDR2 YSLEER. This CDR3 has 15 amino acids. The trim removed 1 base at V and 3 bases at J, leaving 2 bases unmatched. In DNA, the CDR3 is TGCGCCAGCAGCCAAGCCAGCGGGGGCTACAATGAGCAGTTCTTC. Its protein product is CASSQASGGYNEQFF.

J is TRBJ2-1 and V is TRBV11-2, with 7 bases fitting TRBD1. The J segment lost 6 bases and the V segment lost 3 bases, leaving 11 bases of the junction unmatched. The CDR3 runs 16 residues. In germline, CDR1 is SGHAT, CDR2 FQNNGV. The CDR3 DNA reads as TGTGCCAGCAGCTTTTTAGTTAGGGGGCGCATCAATGAGCAGTTCTTC. It specifies CASSFLVRGRINEQFF.

The chain links TRBV5-1 to TRBJ2-1; D perhaps matches TRBD2 (6 bases). Germline assignment: CDR1 SGHRS and CDR2 YFSETQ. The CDR3 covers 14 residues. V was shortened by 2 bases and J by 6 bases, with 12 bases between the two germline ends. In DNA, the CDR3 is TGCGCCAGCAGCTTACCCGGGACTTTCAATGAGCAGTTCTTC. It encodes CASSLPGTFNEQFF.

The genes are TRBV19 and TRBJ2-1; D ambiguous. Per the germline V gene, CDR1 is LNHDA and CDR2 is SQIVND (reference sequence). CDR3 length: 12 residues. The V and J ends lost 2 bases and 7 bases respectively, with 6 bases between them. CDR3 sequence reads: CASSIFGNEQFF. Written as DNA, the CDR3 is TGTGCCAGTAGTATATTCGGGAATGAGCAGTTCTTC.

This chain links TRBV6-5 with TRBJ1-2; possibly TRBD1 for D (6 bases). Germline assignment: CDR1 MNHEY and CDR2 SVGAGI. V lost 10 bases to trimming and J lost 0 bases, with 9 bases between them. The CDR3 totals 12 residues. For the CDR3, the DNA is TGTGCCACCGGGACACCTAACTATGGCTACACCTTC. It yields the protein CATGTPNYGYTF.

This clone was seen only once. The chain carries TRBV5-1 and TRBJ1-2; the D gene is possibly TRBD1 (5 bases). This CDR3 comprises 17 residues. Germline V gene sequence: CDR1 SGHRS, CDR2 YFSETQ. Trimming removed 4 bases from V and 8 bases from J, with 27 bases in between. The DNA of the CDR3 is TGCGCCAGCAGCCCGGGGGGTTCGGGGATGGAAGTAGAAGGCTACACCTTC. Encoded protein: CASSPGGSGMEVEGYTF.

The chain combines TRBV2 with TRBJ1-5, with 7 bases matching TRBD1. V gave up 1 base and J gave up 7 bases; unmatched junction bases: 7. CDR1 and CDR2 (germline): SNHLY, FYNNEI. The CDR3 has 15 amino acids. The chain's CDR3 is CASSEGQGLRQPQHF. As DNA, the CDR3 is TGTGCCAGCAGTGAAGGACAGGGTTTAAGGCAGCCCCAGCATTTT. Together with reference TRBV2 and TRBJ1-5, the CDR3 gives the full variable domain: EPEVTQTPSHQVTQMGQEVILRCVPISNHLYFYWYRQILGQKVEFLVSFYNNEISEKSEIFDDQFSVERPDGSNFTLKIRSTKLEDSAMYFCASSEGQGLRQPQHFGDGTRLSIL.